This T cell receptor beta chain came from a study of cytomegalovirus exposure and HLA in healthy donors. The germline gives CDR1 SNHLY, CDR2 FYNNEI. There are 16 residues in the CDR3. Germline trimming cut 6 bases from V and 4 bases from J; bases unmatched to any gene: 12. Data came from immunoSEQ multiplex PCR; TCRdb stores just in-frame clones and leaves some out. Of about 160,000 clones listed, roughly 84% are singletons. The J gene is TRBJ1-1, the V gene TRBV2, with 9 bases aligning to TRBD1. The sample was PBMCs. The receptor was derived from a man aged 25 to 40 in good health and CMV-seropositive. The DNA of the CDR3 is TGTGCCAGCAGAGCCACACAGGGGGCGGGAGGCACTGAAGCTTTCTTT. Amino acids: CASRATQGAGGTEAFF. Complete variable domain (other parts from reference TRBV2 and TRBJ1-1): EPEVTQTPSHQVTQMGQEVILRCVPISNHLYFYWYRQILGQKVEFLVSFYNNEISEKSEIFDDQFSVERPDGSNFTLKIRSTKLEDSAMYFCASRATQGAGGTEAFFGQGTRLTVV.